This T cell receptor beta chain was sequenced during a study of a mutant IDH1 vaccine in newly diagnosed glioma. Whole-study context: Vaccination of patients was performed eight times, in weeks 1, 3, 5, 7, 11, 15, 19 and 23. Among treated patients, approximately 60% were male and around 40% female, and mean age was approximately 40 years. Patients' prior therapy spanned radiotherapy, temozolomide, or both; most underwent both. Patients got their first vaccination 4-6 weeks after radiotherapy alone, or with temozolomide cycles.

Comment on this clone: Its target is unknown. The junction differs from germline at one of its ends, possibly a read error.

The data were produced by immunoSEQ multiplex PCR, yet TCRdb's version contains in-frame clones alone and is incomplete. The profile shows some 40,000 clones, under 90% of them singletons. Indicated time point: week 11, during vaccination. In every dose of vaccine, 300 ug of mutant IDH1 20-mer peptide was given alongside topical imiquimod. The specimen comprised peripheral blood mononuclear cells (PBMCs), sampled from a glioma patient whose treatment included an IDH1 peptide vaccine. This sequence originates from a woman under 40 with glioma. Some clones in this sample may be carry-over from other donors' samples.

CDR3 sequence (DNA): TGTGCTAGCAGCTTAGACAGGAGCCTCGAGCAGTACTTC. Protein sequence: CASSLDRSLEQYF. The J gene is TRBJ2-7, the V gene TRBV7-7; TRBD1 is a possible D gene (6 bases). From germline, CDR1 is SSHAT and CDR2 FNYEAQ (reference sequence). This CDR3 comprises 13 residues.